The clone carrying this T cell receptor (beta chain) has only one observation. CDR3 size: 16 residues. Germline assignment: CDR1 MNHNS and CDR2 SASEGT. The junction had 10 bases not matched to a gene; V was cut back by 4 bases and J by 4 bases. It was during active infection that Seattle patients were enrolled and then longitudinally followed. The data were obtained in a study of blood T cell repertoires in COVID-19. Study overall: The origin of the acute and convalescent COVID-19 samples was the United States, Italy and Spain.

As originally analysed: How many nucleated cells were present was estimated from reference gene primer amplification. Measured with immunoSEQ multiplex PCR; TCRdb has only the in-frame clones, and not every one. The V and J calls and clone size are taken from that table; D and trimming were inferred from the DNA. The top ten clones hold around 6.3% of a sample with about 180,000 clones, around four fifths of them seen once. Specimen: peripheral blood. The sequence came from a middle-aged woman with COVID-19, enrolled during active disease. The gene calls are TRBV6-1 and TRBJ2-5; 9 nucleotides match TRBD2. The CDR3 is CASSVMAGGPVETQYF. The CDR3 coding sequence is TGTGCCAGCAGTGTAATGGCGGGAGGGCCGGTAGAGACCCAGTACTTC.